A single sample gave rise to the 27 T cell receptor beta chains below, sequenced in a study of shared clonotypes between healthy human individuals. The protocol was immunoSEQ multiplex PCR, while the TCRdb copy is restricted to in-frame clones and leaves out a portion. The table has about 2.3 million clones, approximately 93% seen once. The sequenced sample was naive CD4+ T cells from PBMCs. The sample's subset: CD45RA+ positively selected. All receptors derive from a man between 18 and 29 years old in good health. Some clones in this sample may be carry-over from other donors' samples.

The chain employs TRBV25-1 and TRBJ2-2, with 7 bases that match TRBD1. V lost 3 bases and J lost 5; bases outside the gene matches: 6. The germline gives CDR1 MGHDK, CDR2 SYGVNS. The CDR3 has 15 amino acids. In DNA, the CDR3 is TGTGCCAGCAGTGATCCGGGACAGCCAACCGGGGAGCTGTTTTTT. It is translated as CASSDPGQPTGELFF.

The chain carries TRBV10-3 and TRBJ2-7, with a tentative D call TRBD2 (5 bases). The CDR3 is 16 amino acids. The germline V gene has CDR1 ENHRY and CDR2 SYGVKD. V lost 0 bases and J lost 4, with 16 bases in between. CDR3 coding DNA: TGTGCCATCAGTGAGTCAAAGGGCTGGACTTCTTACGAGCAGTACTTC. Protein: CAISESKGWTSYEQYF.

This chain joins TRBV4-1 and TRBJ2-5, with D perhaps TRBD2 (6 bases). The CDR3 is 15 amino acids. The V and J ends lost 0 bases and 4 bases respectively, with 12 bases between them. The germline V gene encodes CDR1 MGHRA and CDR2 YSYEKL. The CDR3 loop is CASSQDLNSGETQYF. In DNA form, the CDR3 reads TGCGCCAGCAGCCAAGATCTTAATAGCGGAGAGACCCAGTACTTC.

The chain uses TRBV6-1 and TRBJ2-7; D is ambiguous. The germline V gene has CDR1 MNHNS and CDR2 SASEGT. This CDR3 has 14 amino acids. Trimming pared 6 bases from V and 2 bases from J, leaving 14 bases between. CDR3 nucleotides: TGTGCCAGCAGGTTCATAGACCCCGCCTACGAGCAGTACTTC. Translated: CASRFIDPAYEQYF.

Of note for this clone: The sample holds other DNA sequences that translate to the same CDR3. The chain joins TRBV7-9 to TRBJ2-5; 7 nucleotides line up with TRBD1. CDR3 size: 14 residues. Looked up from germline, CDR1 is SEHNR and CDR2 is FQNEAQ (reference sequence). V shed 0 bases, J shed 5 bases, and the junction held 3 bases outside the gene matches. In DNA, the CDR3 is TGTGCCAGCAGCTTAGCGAGGGGGCAGGAGACCCAGTACTTC. It codes for CASSLARGQETQYF.

This chain uses TRBV2 with TRBJ2-7; no definite D call. CDR1 and CDR2 (germline): SNHLY, FYNNEI. V was clipped by 4 bases and J by 3 bases, with 16 bases between them. The CDR3 consists of 15 residues. The CDR3 region has the DNA TGTGCCAGCAGTGCGACGGTGGGAAGGATCTACGAGCAGTACTTC. Encoded protein: CASSATVGRIYEQYF.

This rearrangement joins TRBV19 to TRBJ2-3, with a weak D call TRBD1 (6 bases). Germline loops: CDR1 LNHDA, CDR2 SQIVND (reference sequence). The CDR3 is made up of 16 amino acids. Trimming took off 2 bases at V and 6 bases at J, with 18 bases between the two ends. CDR3 in amino acids: CASSIMRTASGDTQYF. The CDR3, as DNA: TGTGCCAGTAGTATAATGAGGACAGCTTCGGGGGATACGCAGTATTTT.

V usage is TRBV5-1 and J usage is TRBJ2-5; the match to TRBD2 covers 9 bases. Germline V gene data show CDR1 as SGHRS and CDR2 as YFSETQ. The CDR3 is 15 amino acids. V shed 3 bases, J shed 0 bases, and the junction held 3 bases outside the gene matches. The CDR3 DNA follows: TGCGCCAGCAGCTCCGGACTAGCGCACCAAGAGACCCAGTACTTC. Protein: CASSSGLAHQETQYF. The full variable domain, rest sourced from reference TRBV5-1 and TRBJ2-5, is KAGVTQTPRYLIKTRGQQVTLSCSPISGHRSVSWYQQTPGQGLQFLFEYFSETQRNKGNFPGRFSGRQFSNSRSEMNVSTLELGDSALYLCASSSGLAHQETQYFGPGTRLLVL.

This chain uses TRBV7-2 with TRBJ2-1; D remains ambiguous. Germline assignment: CDR1 SGHTA and CDR2 FQGNSA. This CDR3 has 15 amino acids. V was pared by 3 bases and J by 6 bases, with 15 bases between. CDR3 amino acids: CASSFWALSPNEQFF. CDR3 sequence (DNA): TGTGCCAGCAGCTTTTGGGCCCTTTCCCCCAATGAGCAGTTCTTC.

The gene calls are TRBV15 and TRBJ2-5, with D possibly TRBD2 on 5 matching bases. This CDR3 has 15 amino acids. V lost 4 bases and J lost 5, with 17 bases in between. Looked up from germline, CDR1 is LNHNV and CDR2 is YYDKDF (reference sequence). CDR3 residues: CATSNQRPPWETQYF. The CDR3 coding sequence is TGTGCCACCAGCAACCAGCGGCCACCCTGGGAGACCCAGTACTTC.

The rearrangement links TRBV28 to TRBJ1-5; 9 positions match TRBD1. The V segment lost 5 bases and the J segment 4 bases; nucleotides outside the gene matches: 9. CDR3 length: 16 amino acids. The V gene's germline CDR1 is MDHEN and CDR2 SYDVKM. CDR3 loop: CASSPRTGAENQPQHF. In DNA form, the CDR3 reads TGTGCCAGCAGTCCAAGGACAGGGGCCGAAAATCAGCCCCAGCATTTT.

This clone was recorded a few times. The sample holds other DNA sequences that translate to the same CDR3. V gene TRBV5-4 combines with J gene TRBJ2-3; D is ambiguous. CDR3 length: 12 residues. Germline V gene lookup returns CDR1 SGHNT and CDR2 YYREEE (reference sequence). The germline V and J ends were trimmed by 2 bases and 0 bases, with 1 base remaining between them. CDR3 coding DNA: TGTGCCAGCAGCTTTAGCACAGATACGCAGTATTTT. Its translation is CASSFSTDTQYF.

The gene calls are TRBV19 and TRBJ2-7, with TRBD2 matching 9 bases. Trimming cost V 6 bases and J 3 bases; bases outside gene matches: 15. Germline CDR1 and CDR2: LNHDA and SQIVND (reference sequence). The CDR3 spans 17 residues. CDR3 DNA: TGTGCCAGTAGCTGGCGGGAGGGCCCTAACCAAATCTACGAGCAGTACTTC. Its translation is CASSWREGPNQIYEQYF. The full variable domain, completed using reference TRBV19 and TRBJ2-7, is DGGITQSPKYLFRKEGQNVTLSCEQNLNHDAMYWYRQDPGQGLRLIYYSQIVNDFQKGDIAEGYSVSREKKESFPLTVTSAQKNPTAFYLCASSWREGPNQIYEQYFGPGTRLTVT.

The rearrangement uses TRBV6-1 and TRBJ1-1, with 7 bases matching TRBD1. The CDR3 loop spans 12 amino acids. Germline lookup yields CDR1 MNHNS and CDR2 SASEGT. J gave up 7 bases and V 4 bases, and 3 bases lay outside the gene matches. Here the CDR3 reads CASSVQGGEAFF. Here the CDR3 DNA reads TGTGCCAGCAGTGTCCAGGGGGGTGAAGCTTTCTTT.

This chain uses TRBV2 with TRBJ2-3; perhaps TRBD1 as D (5 bases). From germline, CDR1 is SNHLY and CDR2 FYNNEI. The V end lost 5 bases, the J end lost 0 bases, and 24 bases lay between the germline ends. The CDR3 contains 19 residues. The CDR3 loop is CASSKGRKRGFTSTDTQYF. CDR3 nucleotides: TGTGCCAGCAGTAAGGGCCGTAAAAGGGGCTTTACTAGCACAGATACGCAGTATTTT. The variable domain in full, with the rest retrieved from reference TRBV2 and TRBJ2-3, is EPEVTQTPSHQVTQMGQEVILRCVPISNHLYFYWYRQILGQKVEFLVSFYNNEISEKSEIFDDQFSVERPDGSNFTLKIRSTKLEDSAMYFCASSKGRKRGFTSTDTQYFGPGTRLTVL.

This rearrangement joins TRBV2 to TRBJ1-2; the match to TRBD1 covers 7 bases. Germline CDR1 is SNHLY and CDR2 is FYNNEI. With 6 bases clipped from V and 4 bases from J, the junction kept 14 bases outside the gene matches. The CDR3 is 16 amino acids. CDR3 nucleotide sequence: TGTGCCAGCAGCCCCGAACAGACAGGGAGAGGCTATGGCTACACCTTC. The encoded protein is CASSPEQTGRGYGYTF. Drawing the rest from reference TRBV2 and TRBJ1-2, the complete variable domain is EPEVTQTPSHQVTQMGQEVILRCVPISNHLYFYWYRQILGQKVEFLVSFYNNEISEKSEIFDDQFSVERPDGSNFTLKIRSTKLEDSAMYFCASSPEQTGRGYGYTFGSGTRLTVV.

The chain uses TRBV28 and TRBJ2-7, with D maybe TRBD1 (6 bases). Germline lookup yields CDR1 MDHEN and CDR2 SYDVKM. CDR3 length: 15 amino acids. With 3 bases removed from V and 0 bases from J, the gap between germline ends came to 12 bases. The CDR3 sequence is CASSFYRETSYEQYF. The DNA for the CDR3 is TGTGCCAGCAGTTTTTACAGGGAGACCTCCTACGAGCAGTACTTC.

The chain uses TRBV29-1 and TRBJ2-5; 10 nucleotides line up with TRBD1. Unmatched junction bases numbered 11, after V lost 4 bases and J lost 0 bases. The CDR3 runs 17 residues. CDR1 and CDR2 from the germline V gene are SQVTM and ANQGSEA. The CDR3 is CSVAYPPGQGYQETQYF. In nucleotides, the CDR3 is TGCAGCGTTGCCTACCCACCGGGACAGGGGTACCAAGAGACCCAGTACTTC. Drawing the rest from reference TRBV29-1 and TRBJ2-5, the complete variable domain is SAVISQKPSRDICQRGTSLTIQCQVDSQVTMMFWYRQQPGQSLTLIATANQGSEATYESGFVIDKFPISRPNLTFSTLTVSNMSPEDSSIYLCSVAYPPGQGYQETQYFGPGTRLLVL.

V gene TRBV5-4 combines with J gene TRBJ2-3, with TRBD2 matching 8 bases. The CDR3 runs 14 residues. Germline CDR1 SGHNT, CDR2 YYREEE (reference sequence). Germline trimming cut 3 bases from V and 8 bases from J; bases unmatched to any gene: 8. The CDR3 DNA follows: TGTGCCAGCAGCTCGAGCGGGAGCGCCGGTACGCAGTATTTT. It is translated as CASSSSGSAGTQYF.

The CDR3 DNA follows: TGTGCCAGCAGCACCACCCAGGGGGCGGGGGAGCAGTACTTC. This gives the protein CASSTTQGAGEQYF. The chain links TRBV6-5 to TRBJ2-7; 8 bases line up with TRBD1. Losses at the gene ends were 6 bases for V and 7 bases for J; bases not matched to a gene: 11. The germline V gene encodes CDR1 MNHEY and CDR2 SVGAGI. CDR3 size: 14 residues.

This clone was recorded once. This chain uses TRBV5-6 with TRBJ2-1; 11 nucleotides align to TRBD2. In germline, CDR1 is SGHDT, CDR2 YYEEEE. V was pared by 0 bases and J by 10 bases, with 9 bases of the junction left unmatched. This CDR3 region has 16 residues. CDR3 sequence (DNA): TGTGCCAGCAGCTTGGTTAGCGGGAGGGCCGACCGGGAGCAGTTCTTC. Amino acid sequence: CASSLVSGRADREQFF.

V and J are TRBV5-1 and TRBJ2-1, with 11 bases that match TRBD2. The CDR3 runs to 14 residues. V gave up 5 bases and J gave up 9 bases; unmatched junction bases: 7. Germline loops: CDR1 SGHRS, CDR2 YFSETQ. The CDR3 nucleotides are TGCGCCAGCAGACCCGGGACTAGCGGTCCTGAGCAGTTCTTC. It yields the protein CASRPGTSGPEQFF.

The gene calls are TRBV27 and TRBJ2-1, with 7 bases lining up with TRBD1. CDR1 MNHEY and CDR2 SMNVEV come from the germline V gene (reference sequence). V gave up 0 bases and J gave up 9 bases; unmatched junction bases: 2. The CDR3 is 13 amino acids. The CDR3 spells CASSLSRDSEQFF. Written as DNA, the CDR3 is TGTGCCAGCAGTTTATCCCGGGACAGTGAGCAGTTCTTC.

J is TRBJ1-5 and V is TRBV19; D is uncertain. The germline CDR1 and CDR2 sequences are LNHDA and SQIVND (reference sequence). There are 12 residues in the CDR3. The V and J ends lost 5 bases and 7 bases respectively, with 9 bases between them. The CDR3 protein is CASSFQLQPQHF. The CDR3 nucleotides read TGTGCCAGTAGTTTTCAGTTGCAGCCCCAGCATTTT.

The genes are TRBV9 and TRBJ1-2; weak D call: TRBD1 (6 bases). The CDR3 length is 14 residues. The ends were cut back, 3 bases at V and 6 bases at J, with 15 bases in the middle. CDR1 and CDR2 (germline): SGDLS, YYNGEE. The CDR3 reads CASSDRGARNGYTF. The CDR3 region has the DNA TGTGCCAGCAGCGATCGGGGGGCGCGGAATGGCTACACCTTC.

V usage is TRBV2 and J usage is TRBJ2-3, with D hard to call. V lost 8 bases to trimming and J lost 4 bases, with 10 bases between them. Germline CDR1 SNHLY, CDR2 FYNNEI. The CDR3 is made up of 12 amino acids. The CDR3 loop reads CASRMSADTQYF. In DNA form, the CDR3 reads TGTGCCAGCCGCATGTCGGCAGATACGCAGTATTTT.

The genes are TRBV11-2 and TRBJ2-3; 7 positions match TRBD1. Trimming took 3 bases from V and 2 from J; bases not matched to a gene: 2. Germline V gene data show CDR1 as SGHAT and CDR2 as FQNNGV. The length of the CDR3 is 14 residues. The chain's CDR3 is CASSFDRATDTQYF. The CDR3 DNA is TGTGCCAGCAGCTTCGACAGGGCCACAGATACGCAGTATTTT.